A few counts support the clone carrying this T cell receptor beta chain. Relying on iRepertoire HTBI primers and Arm-PCR of CDR3 regions, the team built TCR beta libraries. TCRdb itself ran the multiplex PCR reads through MiXCR, one entry per CDR3 protein. The sample lists over 500,000 distinct CDR3 sequences, approximately 15% occurring once. The data were taken from a study of regulatory T cells in long-lasting Graves disease. V shed 4 bases and J 3 bases; nucleotides not matched to a gene: 9. The CDR3 runs to 15 residues. CDR1 and CDR2 from the germline V gene are SGHRS and YFSETQ. Time point denoted: newly diagnosed GD, antithyroid drugs for less than 3 months. The TCR library was made from RNA extracted from PBMCs. These data were also filed under a second study, of T cells in Graves' hyperthyroidism and ophthalmopathy. That work contributes: The study defined stable Graves' hyperthyroidism as no ophthalmopathy progression within 18 months.

The rearrangement links TRBV5-1 to TRBJ1-1; 7 bases are a match to TRBD1. The receptor's source is a woman aged 30 to 39 with Graves disease. Specimen: peripheral blood mononuclear cells (PBMCs), collected at new diagnosis, from a patient treated with antithyroid drugs. CDR3 sequence reads: CASSVQGGADTEAFF. DNA of the CDR3: TGCGCCAGCAGCGTCCAGGGGGGCGCGGACACTGAAGCTTTCTTT.